This T cell receptor (beta chain) comes out of a study of CD8+ T cells in alopecia areata. The study, taken as a whole, reports: TCR sharing across patients was less clear than in mice, possibly HLA-related. For lesional scalp, especially alopecia totalis/universalis, clonality was higher than in normal scalp.

As regards this clone: Its target is not known.

cDNA reverse transcribed from extracted RNA served as the sequencing template. Sequencing used immunoSEQ multiplex PCR; TCRdb keeps in-frame clones, though not all of them. The table includes 61,000 or so clones, about 96% detected once. The starting material was CD8+ T cells sorted from blood, obtained at week 0. The clonotype originates from a human donor with alopecia areata.

The CDR3 nucleotides read TGTGCCAGCAGCCCACGACTAGCGGGGGGTGGTAATGAGCAGTTCTTC. Amino acids: CASSPRLAGGGNEQFF. This chain uses TRBV11-3 with TRBJ2-1; the match to TRBD2 covers 13 bases. Germline trimming cut 5 bases from V and 7 bases from J; bases unmatched to any gene: 8. Germline-derived CDR1 and CDR2 are SGHNT and YENEEA. This CDR3 region has 16 residues.